Listed below are T cell receptor beta chains from one sample, sequenced in a study of Ad26.COV2.S vaccination and SARS-CoV-2 variants. The data were produced by immunoSEQ multiplex PCR, yet TCRdb's version contains in-frame clones alone and is incomplete. This table holds just over 350,000 clones, 92% found once. This specimen was peripheral blood, taken after recovery from COVID-19. The receptors were gathered from a human donor who had recovered from COVID-19. Each CDR3 is given without its conserved first and last residue. Clone size is stated in some rows and not others, as once, few, many or a class when expanded.

TRBV6-5 once ASSYPTGGSYEQY
TRBV6-5 few ASRNGRASHYGYT
TRBV7-9 NA ASSLGPGQGSRRAF
TRBV6-5 NA ASSYQGLARETQY
TRBV6-5 NA ASRGQPNTEAF
TRBV12-3/TRBV12-4 NA ASSLDSYSPLH
TRBV12-5 NA AHTRRMGYGYT
TRBV9 NA ASSVDLAKDTQY
TRBV19 NA ASSILGRLTEAF
TRBV29-1 NA SVPQGSGGYT
TRBV12-5 NA ASGLITQGAWTDTQY
TRBV9 NA ASGPLNQGTF
TRBV5-1 NA ASSPRDDENSPLH
TRBV6-5 NA ASSTTDGAVHIQY
TRBV19 NA ASWGGNTEAF
TRBV12-3/TRBV12-4 NA ASSLGGGTEAF
TRBV5-1 NA ASSPRADRETEAF
TRBV18 NA ASSPDRVNQPQH
TRBV5-1 NA ASSPVGQQASEAF
TRBV7-8 NA ASSLGTGVIQETQY
TRBV6-5 NA ASSSSGNRSPLH
TRBV6-5 NA ASSYKYRGGNTIY
TRBV6-5 NA ASSYGWALNEKLF
TRBV2 NA ASSEPPGRDNEQF
TRBV28 NA ASSTPDRGLEAF
TRBV10-3 NA AISGSSGNTIY